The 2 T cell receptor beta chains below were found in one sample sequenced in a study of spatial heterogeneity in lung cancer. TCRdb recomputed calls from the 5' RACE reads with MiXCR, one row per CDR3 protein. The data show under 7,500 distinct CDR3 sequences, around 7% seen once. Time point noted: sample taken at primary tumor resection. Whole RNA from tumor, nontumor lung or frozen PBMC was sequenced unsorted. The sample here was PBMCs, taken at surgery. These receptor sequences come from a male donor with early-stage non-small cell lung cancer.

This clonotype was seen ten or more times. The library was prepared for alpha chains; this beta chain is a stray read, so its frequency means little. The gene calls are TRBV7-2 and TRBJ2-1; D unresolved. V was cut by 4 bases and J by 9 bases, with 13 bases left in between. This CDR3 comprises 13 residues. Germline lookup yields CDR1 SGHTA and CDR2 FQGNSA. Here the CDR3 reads CASSWSRSGEQFF. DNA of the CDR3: TGTGCCAGCAGCTGGTCTAGATCGGGTGAGCAGTTCTTC. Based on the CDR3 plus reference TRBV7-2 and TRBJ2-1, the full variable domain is GAGVSQSPSNKVTEKGKDVELRCDPISGHTALYWYRQSLGQGLEFLIYFQGNSAPDKSGLPSDRFSAERTGGSVSTLTIQRTQQEDSAVYLCASSWSRSGEQFFGPGTRLTVL.

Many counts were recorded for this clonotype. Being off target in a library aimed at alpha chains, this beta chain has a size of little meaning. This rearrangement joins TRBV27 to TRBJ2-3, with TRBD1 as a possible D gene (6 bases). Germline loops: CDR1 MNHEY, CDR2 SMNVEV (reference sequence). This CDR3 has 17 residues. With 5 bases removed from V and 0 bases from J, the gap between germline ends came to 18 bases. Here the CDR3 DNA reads TGTGCCAGCAGTCGCCGCCTCCTGGACAGTAGCACAGATACGCAGTATTTT. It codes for CASSRRLLDSSTDTQYF.